These T cell receptor beta chains were read from a single sample in a study of radiation and T cells in renal cell carcinoma. Only in-frame clones appear in the TCRdb table, and some are missing; sequencing was by immunoSEQ multiplex PCR. Here the sample spans about 130,000 clones, roughly 77% being singletons. Material: blood, obtained from a patient whose treatment included radiotherapy and nephrectomy. The receptors were sampled from a woman between 55 and 75 years old with renal cell carcinoma. Both conserved end residues are part of each CDR3. A D gene is named only where the DNA matches it firmly. Clone sizes are given selectively: once, few, many, or a class where the clone is expanded.

>.|TRBD1|TRBV11-3|TRBJ2-7
TGTGCCAGCAGCTTAGGCGGGACAGGGAGCGAGCAGTACTTC
CASSLGGTGSEQYF
>.|.|TRBV7-9|TRBJ2-3
TGTGCCAGCAGTCAGACAGAGGATACGCAGTATTTT
CASSQTEDTQYF
>.|.|TRBV5-1|TRBJ2-1
TGCGCCAGCAGCTTGACCAATGAGCAGTTCTTC
CASSLTNEQFF
>.|.|TRBV21-1|TRBJ2-3
TGTGCCAGCAGCAACTACCGACAGGGGAACACAGATACGCAGTATTTT
CASSNYRQGNTDTQYF
>.|.|TRBV7-2|TRBJ2-7
TGTGCCAGCAGCTTAGAACTCGGGGAGCAGTACTTC
CASSLELGEQYF
>.|.|TRBV5-6|TRBJ2-1
TGTGCCAGCAGCTTGGACGCCCTTCGGGAGCAGTTCTTC
CASSLDALREQFF
>.|TRBD1|TRBV7-2|TRBJ2-7
TGTGCCAGCAGCTCACGTGACAGGGGGCTTTACGAGCAGTACTTC
CASSSRDRGLYEQYF
>.|TRBD1|TRBV7-8|TRBJ1-2
TGTGCCAGCAGTAACTTAATCACAGGGGACGGCTACACCTTC
CASSNLITGDGYTF
>.|TRBD1|TRBV5-1|TRBJ2-5
TGCGCCAGCAGCCTAGGGACAGGGATGGAGACCCAGTACTTC
CASSLGTGMETQYF
>.|.|TRBV7-6|TRBJ1-1
TGTGCCAGCAGATGGTACGGGACAAAAGGGAATGAAGCTTTCTTT
CASRWYGTKGNEAFF
>.|.|TRBV19|TRBJ1-1
TGTGCCAGTAACCAGAACACTGAAGCTTTCTTT
CASNQNTEAFF
>.|.|TRBV19|TRBJ1-2
TGTGCCAGTAGTATGTCCCGGGAGAGCTATGGCTACACCTTC
CASSMSRESYGYTF
>few|.|TRBV7-9|TRBJ1-4
TGTGCCAGCAGCCCCCGGGGGTGGCCTAATGAAAAACTGTTTTTT
CASSPRGWPNEKLFF
>.|TRBD1|TRBV12-5|TRBJ1-2
TGTGCTAGTGGTTCCTTAACCGGGACAGGGGGATTTTCGGGCTACACCTTC
CASGSLTGTGGFSGYTF
>.|.|TRBV7-9|TRBJ1-1
TGTGCCAGCAGCAGCGGGGGGCGTTTGGGAGCTTTCTTT
CASSSGGRLGAFF
>.|.|TRBV5-4|TRBJ2-6
TGTGCCAGCACCGAAGGTCGGCGGATATCTGGGGCCAACGTCCTGACTTTC
CASTEGRRISGANVLTF
>.|.|TRBV9|TRBJ1-2
TGTGCCAGCAGCCTCGGGACCCAAGCTAACTATGGCTACACCTTC
CASSLGTQANYGYTF
>.|.|TRBV19|TRBJ2-2
TGTGCCAGCATAACCCGGGATACCGGGGAGCTGTTTTTT
CASITRDTGELFF
>.|.|TRBV19|TRBJ2-7
TGTGCCGGATGGGAACAGCCCTACGAGCAGTACTTC
CAGWEQPYEQYF
>few|.|TRBV5-1|TRBJ1-2
TGCGCCAGCAGTTCGGGGACGAACTATGGCTACACCTTC
CASSSGTNYGYTF
>.|.|TRBV5-1|TRBJ1-6
TGCGCCAGCAGCTTGGCGTCTTCCAATGGGGGTTCACCCCTCCACTTT
CASSLASSNGGSPLHF
>few|.|TRBV7-9|TRBJ1-1
TGTGCCAGCAGCTTTGGTGGGTTCTTTGGAGCTTTCTTT
CASSFGGFFGAFF
>.|TRBD1|TRBV25-1|TRBJ2-2
TGTGCCAGCAGTCCGGACAGGGGGCTCCCGAACACCGGGGAGCTGTTTTTT
CASSPDRGLPNTGELFF
>.|.|TRBV19|TRBJ1-1
TGTGCCAGTAGCATTCCCGAGCCGGGGAGAGCTTTCTTT
CASSIPEPGRAFF
>.|.|TRBV28|TRBJ2-7
TGTGCCAGCAGTTTAGGGCAGGGCCCCGAGCAGTACTTC
CASSLGQGPEQYF
>.|.|TRBV27|TRBJ1-2
TGTGCCAGCAGGCGGACAGCCCTTTTCGACTACACCTTC
CASRRTALFDYTF
>.|.|TRBV28|TRBJ1-5
TGTGCCAGCAGCCCCCGGGGGTATAGCAATCAGCCCCAGCATTTT
CASSPRGYSNQPQHF
>.|TRBD1|TRBV5-6|TRBJ2-7
TGTGCCAGCAGACGAGCGGGACAGGGGATTATGGACGAGCAGTACTTC
CASRRAGQGIMDEQYF
>few|.|TRBV30|TRBJ1-1
TGTGCCTGGAGTGCCCTTCCCGGCACTGAAGCTTTCTTT
CAWSALPGTEAFF
>.|TRBD1|TRBV7-6|TRBJ1-2
TGTGCCAGCAGTCAGGGACAGGGAGGGTATGGCTACACCTTC
CASSQGQGGYGYTF
>.|.|TRBV11-3|TRBJ2-1
TGTGCCAGCAGCAGACAAGGGCCATCCTACAATGAGCAGTTCTTC
CASSRQGPSYNEQFF
>.|.|TRBV28|TRBJ1-5
TGTGCCAGCAGTCCTCCCCGGGGGTCTGATCAGCCCCAGCATTTT
CASSPPRGSDQPQHF
>.|.|TRBV10-1|TRBJ1-2
TGCGCCAGCTCGGACAGTACCTATGGCTACACCTTC
CASSDSTYGYTF
>.|.|TRBV5-4|TRBJ1-6
TGTGCCAGCAGCTTGGACAGCAGCTCCTATAATTCACCCCTCCACTTT
CASSLDSSSYNSPLHF
>.|TRBD2|TRBV19|TRBJ2-1
TGTGCCAGCGCTCTAGCGGGGTCCCCCCACAATGAGCAGTTCTTC
CASALAGSPHNEQFF
>.|.|TRBV6-5|TRBJ2-2
TGTGCCAGCAGTTACGGGGGCGGCACCGGGGAGCTGTTTTTT
CASSYGGGTGELFF
>few|TRBD1|TRBV18|TRBJ1-6
TGTGCCAGCTCACCACCCGGGACAGGGGGCAATTCACCCCTCCACTTT
CASSPPGTGGNSPLHF
>.|.|TRBV7-2|TRBJ1-2
TGTGCCAGCAGCTTAGACAGGGATGGCTACACCTTC
CASSLDRDGYTF
>.|TRBD2|TRBV25-1|TRBJ2-7
TGTGCCAGCAGTGAATATTGGGGAGGGGACGAGCAGTACTTC
CASSEYWGGDEQYF
>few|.|TRBV11-3|TRBJ2-2
TGTGCCAGCAGCTCCCGACTACGAGGGAACACCGGGGAGCTGTTTTTT
CASSSRLRGNTGELFF
>.|TRBD1|TRBV28|TRBJ1-4
TGTGCCAGCAGCCCGAGGACAGGGAGGGTGCTTAATGAAAAACTGTTTTTT
CASSPRTGRVLNEKLFF
>.|.|TRBV28|TRBJ1-2
TGTGCCAGCAGTACAGGGACTAACTATGGCTACACCTTC
CASSTGTNYGYTF
>.|TRBD1|TRBV19|TRBJ2-3
TGTGCCAGTATCGACAGGGTTAGAAGGTCAGATACGCAGTATTTT
CASIDRVRRSDTQYF
>.|.|TRBV5-1|TRBJ1-5
TGCGCCAGCAGCCCGGACAGTCCTAGCAATCAGCCCCAGCATTTT
CASSPDSPSNQPQHF
>.|.|TRBV6-1|TRBJ2-7
TGTGCCAGCAGTGCGGTGTGGGACTCCTACGAGCAGTACTTC
CASSAVWDSYEQYF
>.|.|TRBV11-2|TRBJ2-1
TGTGCCAGCAGCCCCACGAGAAATAGGGTCTCCTACAATGAGCAGTTCTTC
CASSPTRNRVSYNEQFF
>once|.|TRBV4-3|TRBJ2-5
TGCGCCAGCAGCCAACAACAGACGTACCAAGAGACCCAGTACTTC
CASSQQQTYQETQYF
>.|TRBD1|TRBV6-1|TRBJ1-4
TGTGCCAGCAGTGAGCCCGGGACAGGGCATGAAAAACTGTTTTTT
CASSEPGTGHEKLFF